This T cell receptor beta chain was documented in a study of OX40 agonist ivuxolimab in advanced cancers. At the level of the whole study: Ivuxolimab, which targeted the costimulatory receptor OX40 (CD134), was an agonistic, fully human IgG2 monoclonal antibody. The paper covers the monotherapy dose-escalation part of the phase I ivuxolimab trial, which included N ≈ 50 patients. Peripheral TCRbeta sequencing was intended to test whether TCR sequence diversity was altered and clonal T-cell expansion was caused by ivuxolimab. Partial responses occurred in three dose-escalation patients: two with cutaneous melanoma and one with hepatocellular carcinoma. A male proportion of 75% to 85% and a mean age of 60 years, ranging from roughly 20 to 80, were recorded for the dose-escalation cohort. Patients were allowed to have had prior anti-PD-1, anti-PD-L1 or anti-CTLA-4 therapy, and roughly 40% of the dose-escalation patients had been treated with checkpoint inhibitors. Of the roughly 52 patients in dose escalation, around 19 had hepatocellular carcinoma, some 15 had melanoma, 9 had renal cell carcinoma and 9 had head and neck cancer. Intravenous ivuxolimab was administered to patients every 2 weeks at six dose levels: 0.01, 0.1, 0.3, 1.5, 3 and 10 mg/kg.

V has 4 bases trimmed and J has 2 bases trimmed; junction bases matching no gene number 7. CDR1 and CDR2 are drawn from the germline V gene (reference sequence): MNHNY, SVGAGI. Counted from cysteine to phenylalanine, this CDR3 has 16 amino acids. Solely the CDR3 DNA is kept, with 48 bases framed from the first base. On this clone: The antigen this receptor binds is unknown. Per-base qualities were not stored, and no clone one base away is much larger.

Patients with autoimmune disease history or receiving systemic immunosuppression were excluded from the trial. Peripheral blood for TCR sequencing was collected from all dose cohorts at baseline, on cycle 4 day 1, and on cycle 7 day 1. The samples were taken from a phase I, first-in-human, multicenter, open-label dose-escalation trial of ivuxolimab. Adults with locally advanced or metastatic melanoma, renal cell, hepatocellular, or head and neck squamous cell carcinoma were enrolled in the trial. CD4+ and CD8+ T cells were sorted separately from peripheral blood before TCR sequencing. To sequence the TCRbeta CDR3 region, genomic DNA was isolated from the sorted cells. The immunoSEQ Assay was used for sequencing of TCRbeta CDR3 regions. Not all clones reach the TCRdb copy of this immuneACCESS table, which keeps in-frame sequences only. Checked studies attribute under half of the gap to unresolved V genes and leave the rest unexplained. The sample includes roughly 120,000 clones, with approximately 89% observed a single time. The ten top clones hold around 0.27% of the sample.

Beyond this particular receptor, the publication reports: Antigen specificity was not determined for the clonally expanded peripheral T cells. Partial responders in the 0.1-3.0 mg/kg groups had among the lowest normalized peripheral clonal expansion, especially among CD8+ T cells. After ivuxolimab, CD8+ T cells had more expanded clones than CD4+ T cells on average. At doses of 0.1 to 3.0 mg/kg, clonal expansion of both CD4+ and CD8+ blood T cells was observed from baseline to week 6. Low levels of normalized T-cell clonal expansion were also seen in some patients who did not respond.

This chain is built from TRBV6-6 and TRBJ2-4, with TRBD1 matching 8 junction bases. The sequenced sample was CD4+ or CD8+ T cells sorted from blood, obtained in a trial of the OX40 agonist ivuxolimab. This TCR was sampled from an adult with an advanced solid tumor such as melanoma, head and neck, liver or kidney cancer. The DNA sequence is TGTGCCAGCAGTTCCCAGGACAGGGTAACCAAAAACATTCAGTACTTC. Translated, this gives CASSSQDRVTKNIQYF.